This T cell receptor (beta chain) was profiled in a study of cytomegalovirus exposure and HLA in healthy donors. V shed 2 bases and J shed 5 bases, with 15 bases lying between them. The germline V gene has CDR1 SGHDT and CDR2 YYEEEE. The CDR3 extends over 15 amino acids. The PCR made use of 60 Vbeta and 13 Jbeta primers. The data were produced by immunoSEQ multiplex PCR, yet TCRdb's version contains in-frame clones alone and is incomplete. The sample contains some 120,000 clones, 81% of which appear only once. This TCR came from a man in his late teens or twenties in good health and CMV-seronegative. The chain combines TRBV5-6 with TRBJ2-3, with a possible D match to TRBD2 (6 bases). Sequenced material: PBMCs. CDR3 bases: TGTGCCAGCAGCTTACTTGTCTTCGGGGGAGATACGCAGTATTTT. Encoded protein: CASSLLVFGGDTQYF.